The clone carrying this TCR beta chain appeared a few times. Data came from immunoSEQ multiplex PCR; TCRdb stores just in-frame clones and leaves some out. The sample includes approximately 98,000 clones, almost 85% of them seen just once. The data stem from a study of control samples from healthy donors and cancer patients. The sequencing sample was made of blood. The sequence was collected from a man between 18 and 29 years old in good health.

The DNA for the CDR3 is TGCGCCAGCGGCGGGACAGGGAAATATGGCTACACCTTC. This translates into CASGGTGKYGYTF. The chain carries TRBV5-1 and TRBJ1-2; 9 bases are a match to TRBD1. This CDR3 is built from 13 residues. Germline lookup yields CDR1 SGHRS and CDR2 YFSETQ. J gave up 5 bases and V 7 bases, and 6 bases lay outside the gene matches.